These 19 T cell receptor beta chains originate from one sample sequenced in a study of technical replicates of blood from several donors (dated by TCRdb to about 2017). Libraries were constructed by the immunoSEQ multiplex PCR assay. Drawn from immuneACCESS, this table holds only the in-frame rearrangements with V and J called that TCRdb kept. Clones are partly lost; checked studies trace under half to an unresolved V gene and leave the rest unexplained. The table for this sample lists around 74,000 clones; just over 85% of them were counted only once. Together, the top ten hold around 4.8% of the sample. Sequencing was carried out using PBMCs. These receptors all stem from a human donor in good health. Some clones in this sample may be carry-over from other donors' samples.

The chain employs TRBV19 and TRBJ2-1, with 13 nucleotides matching TRBD2. After removal of 5 bases from V and 6 bases from J, the junction contained 13 bases not matched to a gene. The CDR3 extends over 18 amino acids. Germline V lookup: CDR1 LNHDA, CDR2 SQIVND (reference sequence). The CDR3 region is CASSPGPGTSGTPNEQFF. DNA for the CDR3: TGTGCCAGTAGTCCCGGACCCGGGACTAGCGGGACCCCCAATGAGCAGTTCTTC.

The chain carries TRBV7-9 and TRBJ1-1; maybe TRBD1 (6 bases). With 6 bases removed from V and 0 bases from J, the gap between germline ends came to 11 bases. The CDR3 covers 14 residues. From germline, CDR1 is SEHNR and CDR2 FQNEAQ (reference sequence). The CDR3 loop reads CASSLQGLNTEAFF. CDR3 nucleotide sequence: TGTGCCAGCAGTCTACAGGGTTTGAACACTGAAGCTTTCTTT.

The chain is built from TRBV4-2 and TRBJ2-7; maybe TRBD2 (6 bases). This CDR3 is 15 amino acids long. The germline CDR1 and CDR2 sequences are LGHNA and YNFKEQ. The V end lost 0 bases, the J end lost 2 bases, and 11 bases lay between the germline ends. The CDR3 DNA reads TGTGCCAGCAGCCAAGAATTTAGCGGACCCTACGAGCAGTACTTC. It translates to CASSQEFSGPYEQYF.

This clone turned up a few times. The chain has TRBV4-3 and TRBJ2-2; D possibly corresponds to TRBD1 (5 bases). The germline gives CDR1 LGHNA, CDR2 YSLEER. This CDR3 region has 15 residues. Between the trimmed V and J ends, which lost 0 bases and 6 bases, there was a span of 11 bases. CDR3 nucleotides: TGCGCCAGCAGCCAAGATCACCAGGGATCCGGGGAGCTGTTTTTT. As protein: CASSQDHQGSGELFF.

V and J are TRBV7-9 and TRBJ2-1; 16 positions agree with TRBD2. The germline V gene has CDR1 SEHNR and CDR2 FQNEAQ (reference sequence). This CDR3 is 16 amino acids long. J gave up 15 bases and V 5 bases, and 13 bases lay outside the gene matches. CDR3 loop: CASSDLVGLAGGPPFF. CDR3 in DNA: TGTGCCAGCAGCGACCTCGTGGGACTAGCGGGGGGGCCTCCGTTCTTC.

The chain uses TRBV18 and TRBJ1-4; 8 bases match TRBD1. Germline CDR1 reads KGHSH; CDR2 reads LQKENI. The CDR3 contains 14 residues. With V trimmed by 2 bases and J by 7 bases, 3 bases remained unmatched. The CDR3 region is CASSPATGVEKLFF. The CDR3 DNA sequence: TGTGCCAGCTCACCAGCGACAGGGGTTGAAAAACTGTTTTTT. Full variable domain (rest looked up from reference TRBV18 and TRBJ1-4): NAGVMQNPRHLVRRRGQEARLRCSPMKGHSHVYWYRQLPEEGLKFMVYLQKENIIDESGMPKERFSAEFPKEGPSILRIQQVVRGDSAAYFCASSPATGVEKLFFGSGTQLSVL.

The chain links TRBV18 to TRBJ2-7; 13 nucleotides match TRBD2. Germline-derived CDR1 and CDR2 are KGHSH and LQKENI. The CDR3 is 15 amino acids. Losses at the gene ends were 2 bases for V and 6 bases for J; bases not matched to a gene: 4. The CDR3 bases are TGTGCCAGCTCACCATACGGGACTAGCGGGGTCGAGCAGTACTTC. Translation: CASSPYGTSGVEQYF.

J is TRBJ1-1 and V is TRBV7-9; D is perhaps TRBD1 (6 bases). Per the germline V gene, CDR1 is SEHNR and CDR2 is FQNEAQ (reference sequence). The CDR3 runs to 13 residues. Trimming took off 5 bases at V and 6 bases at J, with 13 bases between the two ends. CDR3: CASSPISGAEAFF. CDR3 DNA: TGTGCCAGCAGCCCTATATCAGGGGCTGAAGCTTTCTTT.

Here the CDR3 reads CASSDRLFWDRERNEQFF. In nucleotides, the CDR3 is TGTGCCAGCAGCGACCGCCTGTTTTGGGACAGGGAACGCAATGAGCAGTTCTTC. The chain is built from TRBV5-6 and TRBJ2-1; 9 bases line up with TRBD1. The CDR3 is 18 residues long. Per germline, CDR1 SGHDT and CDR2 YYEEEE. The J segment lost 6 bases and the V segment lost 4 bases, leaving 17 bases of the junction unmatched.

V usage is TRBV11-2 and J usage is TRBJ2-1, with 12 bases fitting TRBD2. This CDR3 comprises 15 residues. V dropped 2 bases and J dropped 7; count of bases not matched to a gene: 3. The V gene's germline CDR1 is SGHAT and CDR2 FQNNGV. CDR3: CASSLRLAGENEQFF. CDR3 nucleotides: TGTGCCAGCAGCTTACGACTAGCGGGAGAAAATGAGCAGTTCTTC.

The rearrangement joins TRBV18 to TRBJ1-3; tentatively, D is TRBD1 (5 bases). Trimming left V 4 bases short and J 0 bases short, with 19 bases between. CDR3 length: 18 amino acids. Germline V gene data show CDR1 as KGHSH and CDR2 as LQKENI. The CDR3 bases are TGTGCCAGCTCACAGGGGTGGTTGACAACGAGCTCTGGAAACACCATATATTTT. Amino acids: CASSQGWLTTSSGNTIYF.

The rearrangement joins TRBV2 to TRBJ2-5; D is undetermined. The CDR3 sequence is 16 residues long. Germline V gives CDR1 SNHLY, CDR2 FYNNEI. V gave up 4 bases and J gave up 4 bases, with 19 bases separating them. This CDR3 reads CASSVQSVAPGETQYF. CDR3 in DNA: TGTGCCAGCAGTGTGCAAAGCGTTGCACCGGGAGAGACCCAGTACTTC.

The V and J genes are TRBV5-6 and TRBJ2-3, with D uncertain. This CDR3 is built from 12 residues. Trimming removed 4 bases at V and 2 bases at J, with 5 bases between. CDR1 SGHDT and CDR2 YYEEEE come from the germline V gene. The CDR3 bases are TGTGCCAGCAGCCCAAACACAGATACGCAGTATTTT. Translation: CASSPNTDTQYF.

This clone appeared once. V and J are TRBV9 and TRBJ2-2, with D maybe TRBD2 (6 bases). The CDR3 totals 17 residues. Germline V lookup: CDR1 SGDLS, CDR2 YYNGEE. V dropped 0 bases and J dropped 1 base, with 13 bases sitting between them. The CDR3 DNA follows: TGTGCCAGCAGCGTAGTTGGCGGGGCCATGAACACCGGGGAGCTGTTTTTT. This codes for CASSVVGGAMNTGELFF.

This chain joins TRBV19 and TRBJ2-3, with 9 bases identical to TRBD2. This CDR3 spans 15 amino acids. The germline gives CDR1 LNHDA, CDR2 SQIVND (reference sequence). Trimming took 6 bases from V and 3 from J; bases not matched to a gene: 7. The DNA for the CDR3 is TGTGCCAGTAGCCTAGCGGGATACGGGACAGATACGCAGTATTTT. This sequence encodes CASSLAGYGTDTQYF.

The V gene is TRBV7-2, the J gene TRBJ1-2; 10 positions match TRBD1. The CDR3 contains 16 residues. CDR1 is SGHTA and CDR2 is FQGNSA in the germline V gene. With 5 bases clipped from V and 1 base from J, the junction kept 7 bases outside the gene matches. CDR3 residues: CASSAGQGMGNYGYTF. The CDR3 nucleotides are TGTGCCAGCAGCGCGGGACAGGGGATGGGTAACTATGGCTACACCTTC.

The rearrangement links TRBV7-8 to TRBJ1-5; D is unresolved. This CDR3 is built from 15 residues. Trimming cost V 1 base and J 2 bases, with 9 bases left between them. Germline CDR1 and CDR2: SGHVS and FQNEAQ. CDR3 in DNA: TGTGCCAGCAGCTTAGATGGGAGAGGCAATCAGCCCCAGCATTTT. Encoded protein: CASSLDGRGNQPQHF.

For the CDR3, the DNA is TGCGCCAGTAAACAGGGACCGGGCACAGATACGCAGTATTTT. Residues: CASKQGPGTDTQYF. The chain is built from TRBV10-2 and TRBJ2-3; D perhaps matches TRBD1 (6 bases). V was pared by 9 bases and J by 1 base, with 14 bases between. The CDR3 sequence is 14 residues long. Germline CDR1 WSHSY, CDR2 SAAADI.

The rearrangement joins TRBV27 to TRBJ2-7, with a tentative D call TRBD1 (5 bases). Germline values: CDR1 MNHEY, CDR2 SMNVEV (reference sequence). The V end was cut by 5 bases, the J end by 7 bases, with 21 bases between. The CDR3 is made up of 15 amino acids. The CDR3, as DNA: TGTGCCAGCAGTCCTTACAGGTTTACCCTCGCAGAGCAGTACTTC. This encodes CASSPYRFTLAEQYF.